The rows below give T cell receptor beta chains drawn from one sample of a study of T cell repertoires in cytomegalovirus infection. Using its own MiXCR run on the reads, TCRdb lists one record per CDR3 protein. The sample shows about 830,000 distinct CDR3 sequences, 32% of them seen only once. These receptors are not linked to any known antigen. The input for sequencing was cultured CD8+ T cells from PBMCs, taken from culture after CMV antigen stimulation. Receptors were obtained from a human donor in good health (CMV status not recorded). Some clones in this sample may be carry-over from other donors' samples. The CDR3 runs from the conserved cysteine through the conserved F or W. Fields, in order: V gene, J gene, D gene, clone size, CDR3 protein, CDR3 DNA. A D gene is named only where the DNA matches it firmly. Size tells how often a clone was seen (once, few, many) or the class of an expanded clone, and some rows leave it out.

v_call: TRBV10-3; j_call: TRBJ1-2; d_call: TRBD1; clone_size: NA; cdr3_aa: CAISLTGAPDYGYTF; cdr3_nt: TGTGCCATCAGTTTGACAGGGGCGCCCGACTATGGCTACACCTTC
v_call: TRBV7-6; j_call: TRBJ1-4; d_call: NA; clone_size: few; cdr3_aa: CASSLEGALNEKLFF; cdr3_nt: TGTGCCAGCAGCTTAGAAGGGGCTTTGAATGAAAAACTGTTTTTT
v_call: TRBV7-6; j_call: TRBJ2-3; d_call: TRBD2; clone_size: NA; cdr3_aa: CASSLDAVGGADTQYF; cdr3_nt: TGTGCCAGCAGCTTAGATGCGGTGGGGGGGGCAGATACGCAGTATTTT
v_call: TRBV7-9; j_call: TRBJ1-6; d_call: NA; clone_size: once; cdr3_aa: CASSTGLGDSPLHF; cdr3_nt: TGTGCTAGCAGTACGGGACTTGGGGATTCACCCCTCCACTTT
v_call: TRBV10-2; j_call: TRBJ1-6; d_call: NA; clone_size: few; cdr3_aa: CASSESGLKSPLHF; cdr3_nt: TGCGCCAGCAGTGAGTCCGGCCTTAAGTCACCCCTCCACTTT
v_call: TRBV19; j_call: TRBJ1-1; d_call: NA; clone_size: NA; cdr3_aa: CASSIGTPLGTEAFF; cdr3_nt: TGTGCCAGTAGTATAGGGACACCCCTGGGCACTGAAGCTTTCTTT
v_call: TRBV7-9; j_call: TRBJ1-2; d_call: TRBD1; clone_size: NA; cdr3_aa: CASSPRDRGPYGYTF; cdr3_nt: TGTGCCAGCAGCCCCCGAGACAGGGGTCCCTATGGCTACACCTTC
v_call: TRBV12-3/TRBV12-4; j_call: TRBJ2-7; d_call: NA; clone_size: NA; cdr3_aa: CASSSPDGTYEQYF; cdr3_nt: TGTGCCAGCAGTTCCCCGGACGGTACCTACGAGCAGTACTTC
v_call: TRBV4-3; j_call: TRBJ1-2; d_call: TRBD1; clone_size: NA; cdr3_aa: CASSQEIGGFYGYTF; cdr3_nt: TGCGCCAGCAGCCAAGAGATAGGGGGCTTCTATGGCTACACCTTC
v_call: TRBV4-1; j_call: TRBJ1-1; d_call: TRBD1; clone_size: NA; cdr3_aa: CASSHRTPGQGNTEAFF; cdr3_nt: TGCGCCAGCAGCCACAGAACACCGGGACAGGGGAACACTGAAGCTTTCTTT
v_call: TRBV13; j_call: TRBJ2-5; d_call: TRBD1; clone_size: few; cdr3_aa: CASSFEGTGGQETQYF; cdr3_nt: TGTGCCAGCAGCTTCGAAGGGACAGGGGGCCAAGAGACCCAGTACTTC
v_call: TRBV10-2; j_call: TRBJ2-3; d_call: NA; clone_size: NA; cdr3_aa: CASSELGPGVDTQYF; cdr3_nt: TGCGCCAGCAGTGAGTTAGGACCAGGGGTAGATACGCAGTATTTT
v_call: TRBV29-1; j_call: TRBJ2-1; d_call: TRBD1; clone_size: NA; cdr3_aa: CSVDPQGDYNEQFF; cdr3_nt: TGCAGCGTTGATCCCCAGGGGGACTACAATGAGCAGTTCTTC
v_call: TRBV27; j_call: TRBJ1-5; d_call: TRBD1; clone_size: few; cdr3_aa: CASSFRGFQPQHF; cdr3_nt: TGTGCCAGCAGTTTCAGGGGGTTTCAGCCCCAGCATTTT
v_call: TRBV20-1; j_call: TRBJ2-1; d_call: TRBD1; clone_size: NA; cdr3_aa: CSARYRGQGVHEQFF; cdr3_nt: TGCAGTGCTAGATATCGCGGACAGGGGGTCCATGAGCAGTTCTTC
v_call: TRBV5-6; j_call: TRBJ1-1; d_call: NA; clone_size: once; cdr3_aa: CVSNGRRNTEAFF; cdr3_nt: TGTGTCAGCAATGGGAGGAGGAACACTGAAGCTTTCTTT
v_call: TRBV9; j_call: TRBJ2-5; d_call: TRBD1; clone_size: few; cdr3_aa: CASSGKDRGGETQYF; cdr3_nt: TGTGCCAGCAGCGGGAAGGACAGGGGGGGTGAGACCCAGTACTTC
v_call: TRBV7-9; j_call: TRBJ1-1; d_call: NA; clone_size: few; cdr3_aa: CAPGGTEAFF; cdr3_nt: TGTGCCCCCGGCGGGACTGAAGCTTTCTTT
v_call: TRBV12-3/TRBV12-4; j_call: TRBJ1-5; d_call: NA; clone_size: many; cdr3_aa: CASSRQSAGGNQPQHF; cdr3_nt: TGTGCCAGCAGTAGACAATCGGCAGGGGGCAATCAGCCCCAGCATTTT
v_call: TRBV7-6; j_call: TRBJ2-2; d_call: TRBD2; clone_size: few; cdr3_aa: CASSISGGAPFSTGELFF; cdr3_nt: TGTGCCAGCAGCATTAGCGGGGGGGCTCCTTTCAGCACCGGGGAGCTGTTTTTT
v_call: TRBV11-3; j_call: TRBJ2-1; d_call: NA; clone_size: few; cdr3_aa: CASSLGQVNEQFF; cdr3_nt: TGTGCCAGCAGCTTAGGACAGGTCAATGAGCAGTTCTTC
v_call: TRBV12-3/TRBV12-4; j_call: TRBJ1-5; d_call: NA; clone_size: NA; cdr3_aa: CASSLIGGRYSNQPQHF; cdr3_nt: TGTGCCAGCAGTTTAATCGGAGGACGGTATAGCAATCAGCCCCAGCATTTT
v_call: TRBV24-1; j_call: TRBJ2-2; d_call: NA; clone_size: NA; cdr3_aa: CATSDLVSQRNTGELFF; cdr3_nt: TGTGCCACCAGTGACCTCGTTTCTCAGAGGAACACCGGGGAGCTGTTTTTT
v_call: TRBV12-3/TRBV12-4; j_call: TRBJ1-2; d_call: NA; clone_size: few; cdr3_aa: CASSLGTWYGYTF; cdr3_nt: TGTGCCAGCAGTCTCGGGACCTGGTATGGCTACACCTTC
v_call: TRBV7-8; j_call: TRBJ2-3; d_call: NA; clone_size: many; cdr3_aa: CASSSRSGVTQYF; cdr3_nt: TGTGCCAGCAGCTCAAGAAGTGGAGTTACGCAGTATTTT
v_call: TRBV7-6; j_call: TRBJ2-1; d_call: NA; clone_size: few; cdr3_aa: CASSLASPVWNEQFF; cdr3_nt: TGTGCCAGCAGCTTAGCGAGTCCCGTTTGGAATGAGCAGTTCTTC
v_call: TRBV19; j_call: TRBJ1-4; d_call: NA; clone_size: few; cdr3_aa: CASSSGSLNEKLFF; cdr3_nt: TGTGCCAGTAGCTCGGGATCATTAAATGAAAAACTGTTTTTT
v_call: TRBV12-3/TRBV12-4; j_call: TRBJ2-7; d_call: TRBD1; clone_size: NA; cdr3_aa: CASSLPPGGGEQYF; cdr3_nt: TGTGCCAGCAGTTTACCCCCAGGGGGCGGCGAGCAGTACTTC
v_call: TRBV15; j_call: TRBJ2-1; d_call: NA; clone_size: NA; cdr3_aa: CATSLPYYEQFF; cdr3_nt: TGTGCCACCAGCCTTCCTTACTATGAGCAGTTCTTC
v_call: TRBV28; j_call: TRBJ2-5; d_call: NA; clone_size: few; cdr3_aa: CASSPQVQGLGRGETQYF; cdr3_nt: TGTGCCAGCAGTCCCCAAGTACAGGGTTTGGGGCGAGGGGAGACCCAGTACTTC
v_call: TRBV6-6; j_call: TRBJ2-1; d_call: NA; clone_size: NA; cdr3_aa: CASSLATEGNEQFF; cdr3_nt: TGTGCCAGCAGTCTGGCGACAGAGGGCAATGAGCAGTTCTTC
v_call: TRBV4-3; j_call: TRBJ1-4; d_call: TRBD1; clone_size: NA; cdr3_aa: CASSQVGQEGGEKLFF; cdr3_nt: TGCGCCAGCAGCCAGGTTGGACAGGAAGGGGGTGAAAAACTGTTTTTT
v_call: TRBV19; j_call: TRBJ1-1; d_call: NA; clone_size: NA; cdr3_aa: CASRRGEDTEAFF; cdr3_nt: TGTGCCAGTAGGAGGGGCGAGGACACTGAAGCTTTCTTT
v_call: TRBV19; j_call: TRBJ1-1; d_call: TRBD1; clone_size: NA; cdr3_aa: CASSTGQLRPNTEAFF; cdr3_nt: TGTGCCAGTAGTACGGGACAGCTAAGGCCGAACACTGAAGCTTTCTTT
v_call: TRBV7-8; j_call: TRBJ2-1; d_call: NA; clone_size: many; cdr3_aa: CASSPLSVSYNEQFF; cdr3_nt: TGTGCCAGCAGCCCCCTTAGTGTTTCCTACAATGAGCAGTTCTTC
v_call: TRBV6-1; j_call: TRBJ2-1; d_call: TRBD2; clone_size: NA; cdr3_aa: CASSERREGGNEQFF; cdr3_nt: TGTGCCAGCAGTGAACGGAGGGAGGGAGGGAATGAGCAGTTCTTC
v_call: TRBV7-8; j_call: TRBJ1-4; d_call: NA; clone_size: NA; cdr3_aa: CASSLVDEKLFF; cdr3_nt: TGTGCCAGCAGCTTAGTAGATGAAAAACTGTTTTTT
v_call: TRBV2; j_call: TRBJ2-1; d_call: NA; clone_size: few; cdr3_aa: CASSGQVNEQFF; cdr3_nt: TGTGCCAGCAGTGGACAGGTCAATGAGCAGTTCTTC
v_call: TRBV28; j_call: TRBJ1-1; d_call: NA; clone_size: few; cdr3_aa: CASSGQGSTEAFF; cdr3_nt: TGTGCCAGCAGTGGTCAGGGGTCCACTGAAGCTTTCTTT
v_call: TRBV7-9; j_call: TRBJ1-1; d_call: TRBD1; clone_size: many; cdr3_aa: CASSGGTGNTEAFF; cdr3_nt: TGTGCCAGCAGCGGCGGGACAGGGAACACTGAAGCTTTCTTT
v_call: TRBV7-7; j_call: TRBJ2-2; d_call: NA; clone_size: NA; cdr3_aa: CASSKVPGGAPTGELFF; cdr3_nt: TGTGCTAGCAGCAAAGTCCCGGGGGGCGCACCCACCGGGGAGCTGTTTTTT
v_call: TRBV7-8; j_call: TRBJ1-1; d_call: NA; clone_size: many; cdr3_aa: CASRQGMWGHMNTEAFF; cdr3_nt: TGTGCCAGCAGACAGGGTATGTGGGGACACATGAACACTGAAGCTTTCTTT
v_call: TRBV11-1; j_call: TRBJ1-1; d_call: NA; clone_size: NA; cdr3_aa: CASSHGGVSEAFF; cdr3_nt: TGTGCCAGCAGCCATGGGGGGGTGAGTGAAGCTTTCTTT
v_call: TRBV27; j_call: TRBJ2-3; d_call: NA; clone_size: NA; cdr3_aa: CASSDRDFTDTQYF; cdr3_nt: TGTGCCAGCAGTGACAGAGACTTCACAGATACGCAGTATTTT
v_call: TRBV7-9; j_call: TRBJ2-1; d_call: NA; clone_size: many; cdr3_aa: CASSLGGADYNEQFF; cdr3_nt: TGTGCCAGCAGCTTAGGCGGGGCTGACTACAATGAGCAGTTCTTC
v_call: TRBV7-9; j_call: TRBJ2-3; d_call: TRBD1; clone_size: many; cdr3_aa: CASRKRTGDYQYF; cdr3_nt: TGTGCCAGCAGAAAACGGACAGGTGATTACCAGTATTTT
v_call: TRBV7-9; j_call: TRBJ1-6; d_call: NA; clone_size: few; cdr3_aa: CASSPSRIHSPLHF; cdr3_nt: TGTGCCAGCAGCCCTTCGAGAATCCATTCACCCCTCCACTTT
v_call: TRBV19; j_call: TRBJ1-5; d_call: TRBD1; clone_size: NA; cdr3_aa: CASSTPGQGRLNQPQHF; cdr3_nt: TGTGCCAGTAGTACCCCCGGACAGGGAAGACTCAATCAGCCCCAGCATTTT
v_call: TRBV7-6; j_call: TRBJ2-7; d_call: NA; clone_size: few; cdr3_aa: CASSLGRVSYEQYF; cdr3_nt: TGTGCCAGCAGCTTAGGCAGGGTCTCCTACGAGCAGTACTTC
v_call: TRBV10-2; j_call: TRBJ2-1; d_call: TRBD2; clone_size: NA; cdr3_aa: CASTSGGAIEQFF; cdr3_nt: TGCGCCAGTACTAGCGGGGGGGCCATTGAGCAGTTCTTC
v_call: TRBV27; j_call: TRBJ2-1; d_call: TRBD1; clone_size: few; cdr3_aa: CATLSGTGDYNEQFF; cdr3_nt: TGTGCCACCCTATCCGGGACAGGGGACTACAATGAGCAGTTCTTC
v_call: TRBV7-6; j_call: TRBJ1-1; d_call: TRBD1; clone_size: many; cdr3_aa: CASSLRQGARNTEAFF; cdr3_nt: TGTGCCAGCAGCTTACGACAGGGGGCGCGGAACACTGAAGCTTTCTTT
v_call: TRBV7-9; j_call: TRBJ2-2; d_call: NA; clone_size: NA; cdr3_aa: CASRPPGAPGELFF; cdr3_nt: TGTGCCAGCAGACCACCCGGGGCACCGGGGGAGCTGTTTTTT
v_call: TRBV19; j_call: TRBJ1-1; d_call: NA; clone_size: NA; cdr3_aa: CAIASGGGTEAFF; cdr3_nt: TGTGCCATTGCCTCGGGCGGGGGCACTGAAGCTTTCTTT
v_call: TRBV29-1; j_call: TRBJ1-2; d_call: TRBD1; clone_size: NA; cdr3_aa: CSVRDRAGYTF; cdr3_nt: TGCAGCGTGAGGGACAGGGCTGGCTACACCTTC
v_call: TRBV7-9; j_call: TRBJ1-6; d_call: NA; clone_size: NA; cdr3_aa: CASSLGSGFPTPLHF; cdr3_nt: TGTGCCAGCAGCTTAGGATCCGGGTTTCCGACACCCCTCCACTTT
v_call: TRBV20-1; j_call: TRBJ1-2; d_call: NA; clone_size: few; cdr3_aa: CSVPGGLANYGYTF; cdr3_nt: TGCAGTGTCCCTGGGGGTTTAGCTAACTATGGCTACACCTTC